This is a list of T cell receptor beta chains from one sample in a study of CD8 T cells in Susac syndrome. MiXCR was run by TCRdb on the immunoSEQ multiplex PCR reads, yielding one entry per CDR3 protein. This table holds around 160,000 distinct CDR3 sequences, 94% found once. Source material: CD4+ T cells from PBMCs. These receptors originate from a human donor with multiple sclerosis. Each CDR3 is given with its conserved first and last residue. Fields, in order: clone size, D gene, J gene, V gene, CDR3 protein, CDR3 DNA. A D gene is named only where the DNA matches it firmly. Expanded clones are given a class, and other clones once, few, many or no size at all.

-,-,TRBJ1-5,TRBV3-1,CASSQDFHQPQHF,TGTGCCAGCAGCCAAGATTTCCATCAGCCCCAGCATTTT
-,TRBD2,TRBJ2-1,TRBV9,CASSVGWTSGRDEQFF,TGTGCCAGCAGCGTAGGATGGACTAGCGGTCGCGATGAGCAGTTCTTC
-,TRBD1,TRBJ2-7,TRBV20-1,CSARIGTGIYEQYF,TGCAGTGCCCGAATCGGGACAGGAATCTACGAGCAGTACTTC
-,TRBD1,TRBJ1-2,TRBV4-3,CASSQALMDRARGYTF,TGCGCCAGCAGCCAAGCTCTTATGGACAGGGCTCGTGGCTACACCTTC
-,-,TRBJ1-3,TRBV21-1,CASSERDTGNTIYF,TGTGCCAGCAGCGAACGGGACACTGGAAACACCATATATTTT
-,-,TRBJ1-2,TRBV7-2,CASSLTESGESYGYTF,TGTGCCAGCAGCTTGACTGAGTCTGGTGAAAGCTATGGCTACACCTTC
-,-,TRBJ2-7,TRBV18,CASSAGITGITYEQYF,TGTGCCAGCTCAGCAGGGATAACAGGGATCACCTACGAGCAGTACTTC
-,TRBD2,TRBJ2-2,TRBV4-3,CASSQKGLALNTGELFF,TGCGCCAGCAGCCAAAAGGGACTAGCCTTGAACACCGGGGAGCTGTTTTTT
once,-,TRBJ2-3,TRBV9,CASSPTGSTDTQYF,TGTGCCAGCAGCCCGACGGGGAGCACAGATACGCAGTATTTT
-,-,TRBJ1-1,TRBV5-6,CASSLFSGVGFF,TGTGCCAGCAGCTTGTTTTCGGGAGTTGGTTTCTTT
-,-,TRBJ1-1,TRBV5-4,CASTLSGKENTEAFF,TGTGCCAGCACCCTCAGTGGGAAGGAGAACACTGAAGCTTTCTTT
-,-,TRBJ2-6,TRBV4-1,CASRSLGAGANVLTF,TGCGCCAGCAGGAGCCTAGGAGCTGGGGCCAACGTCCTGACTTTC
few,-,TRBJ2-5,TRBV5-1,CASSPQRAGAETQYF,TGCGCCAGCAGCCCACAGCGGGCAGGGGCAGAGACCCAGTACTTC
-,-,TRBJ2-1,TRBV28,CASSSLLGSSYNEQFF,TGTGCCAGCAGTTCCCTGTTGGGGAGCTCCTACAATGAGCAGTTCTTC
-,-,TRBJ2-3,TRBV20-1,CSARLLARKIADTQYF,TGCAGTGCTAGACTACTAGCCCGAAAGATCGCAGATACGCAGTATTTT
-,TRBD2,TRBJ2-3,TRBV29-1,CSVSGLAGLTDTQYF,TGCAGCGTTTCGGGACTAGCGGGGCTCACAGATACGCAGTATTTT
-,-,TRBJ1-1,TRBV10-3,CAISPTAQATEAFF,TGTGCCATCAGTCCCACCGCCCAAGCAACTGAAGCTTTCTTT
once,-,TRBJ2-1,TRBV20-1,CSANQGPDHDEQFF,TGCAGTGCTAATCAGGGGCCGGACCACGATGAGCAGTTCTTC
once,-,TRBJ1-1,TRBV29-1,CSVERAASVAFF,TGCAGCGTTGAACGGGCAGCCTCGGTGGCTTTCTTT
-,TRBD1,TRBJ1-1,TRBV2,CATKGRGTEAFF,TGTGCCACCAAGGGCAGGGGGACTGAAGCTTTCTTT
-,TRBD1,TRBJ2-7,TRBV19,CASSIGTGPYEQYF,TGTGCCAGTAGTATTGGGACAGGGCCTTACGAGCAGTACTTC
-,TRBD2,TRBJ2-3,TRBV20-1,CSARGGSGTTDTQYF,TGCAGTGCTAGAGGGGGTAGCGGGACGACAGATACGCAGTATTTT